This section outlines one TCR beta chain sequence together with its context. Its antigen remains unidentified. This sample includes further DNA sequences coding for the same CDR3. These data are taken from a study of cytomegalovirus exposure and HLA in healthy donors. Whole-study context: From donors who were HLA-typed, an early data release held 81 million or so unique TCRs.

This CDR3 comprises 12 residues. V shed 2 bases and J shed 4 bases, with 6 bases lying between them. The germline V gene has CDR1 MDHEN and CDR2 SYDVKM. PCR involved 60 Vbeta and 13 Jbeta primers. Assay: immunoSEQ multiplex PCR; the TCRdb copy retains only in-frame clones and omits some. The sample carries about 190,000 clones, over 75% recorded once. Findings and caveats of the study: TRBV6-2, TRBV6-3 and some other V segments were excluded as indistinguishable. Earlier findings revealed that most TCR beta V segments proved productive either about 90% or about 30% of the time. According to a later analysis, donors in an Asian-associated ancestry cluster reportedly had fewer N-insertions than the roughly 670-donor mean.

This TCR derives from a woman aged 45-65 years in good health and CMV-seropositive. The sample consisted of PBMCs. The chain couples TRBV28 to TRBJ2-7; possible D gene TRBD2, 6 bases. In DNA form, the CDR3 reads TGTGCCAGCAGTTTAGCGGGATACGAGCAGTACTTC. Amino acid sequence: CASSLAGYEQYF.